This entry lists 32 T cell receptor beta chains sequenced from one sample in a study of response to subunit inactivated influenza vaccine. TCRdb ran MiXCR on the RT-PCR reads and lists one entry per CDR3 protein. Of approximately 170,000 distinct CDR3 sequences detected, approximately 15% appear once; the ten largest clones hold approximately 27%. The sample consisted of CD8+ T cells sorted from PBMCs, taken roughly 5 days after vaccination. The receptors stem from a man in his forties or fifties who received an inactivated influenza vaccine.

DNA of the CDR3: TGCGCCAGCAGCCAAGATCTTTATCAGGCGTACACCGGGGAGCTGTTTTTT. It is translated as CASSQDLYQAYTGELFF. The rearrangement uses TRBV4-3 and TRBJ2-2; D remains unclear. Trimming shortened V by 0 bases and J by 3 bases, and 14 bases separated the two germline ends. This CDR3 is built from 17 residues. The V gene's germline CDR1 is LGHNA and CDR2 YSLEER.

The V and J genes are TRBV7-2 and TRBJ2-3; D remains ambiguous. The CDR3 is made up of 13 amino acids. CDR1 SGHTA and CDR2 FQGNSA come from the germline V gene. V lost 7 bases and J 4 bases, leaving 12 bases between the germline ends. The CDR3 here is CASTSVSADTQYF. The CDR3, as DNA: TGTGCCAGCACCTCTGTGAGCGCAGATACGCAGTATTTT. The full variable domain, completed using reference TRBV7-2 and TRBJ2-3, is GAGVSQSPSNKVTEKGKDVELRCDPISGHTALYWYRQSLGQGLEFLIYFQGNSAPDKSGLPSDRFSAERTGGSVSTLTIQRTQQEDSAVYLCASTSVSADTQYFGPGTRLTVL.

This clonotype has only a few counts. The V call is TRBV2, the J call TRBJ1-6; no definite D call. Germline CDR1 is SNHLY and CDR2 is FYNNEI. With 4 bases removed from V and 4 bases from J, the gap between germline ends came to 8 bases. The CDR3 covers 14 residues. This CDR3 is CASSAIQYNSPLHF. The CDR3, as DNA: TGTGCCAGCAGTGCTATCCAGTATAATTCACCCCTCCACTTT.

V and J are TRBV2 and TRBJ2-3; no definite D call. This CDR3 is built from 15 residues. CDR1 SNHLY and CDR2 FYNNEI come from the germline V gene. V shed 7 bases and J shed 3 bases, with 17 bases lying between them. CDR3 sequence reads: CASTEVVSGTDTQYF. CDR3 sequence (DNA): TGTGCCAGCACCGAGGTAGTCTCGGGTACAGATACGCAGTATTTT.

The chain combines TRBV12-3 or TRBV12-4 with TRBJ2-1; tentatively, D is TRBD1 or TRBD2 (6 bases each). The CDR3 runs 17 residues. The V end lost 2 bases, the J end lost 7 bases, and 21 bases lay between the germline ends. CDR3 nucleotide sequence: TGTGCCAGCAGTTTATACCTCCACGGGGGCGCGGGGAATGAGCAGTTCTTC. Protein product: CASSLYLHGGAGNEQFF.

The sample holds many counts of this clonotype. This chain uses TRBV28 with TRBJ1-2, with D maybe TRBD1 (5 bases). The CDR3 sequence is 14 residues long. The germline gives CDR1 MDHEN, CDR2 SYDVKM. The V gene lost 5 bases and the J gene lost 6 bases, with 16 bases spanning the gap. This CDR3 is CASSRTLSAHGYTF. DNA of the CDR3: TGTGCCAGCAGTCGGACATTATCAGCTCATGGCTACACCTTC.

V usage is TRBV4-2 and J usage is TRBJ1-6; D is undetermined. Germline-derived CDR1 and CDR2 are LGHNA and YNFKEQ. The CDR3 spans 17 residues. V was shortened by 2 bases and J by 5 bases, with 16 bases between the two germline ends. The CDR3 is CASSQWPRVIDNSPLHF. In DNA, the CDR3 is TGTGCCAGCAGCCAATGGCCGAGGGTAATCGATAATTCACCCCTCCACTTT.

The chain employs TRBV10-3 and TRBJ1-5; no definite D call. In germline, CDR1 is ENHRY, CDR2 SYGVKD. Between the trimmed V and J ends, which lost 0 bases and 5 bases, there was a span of 14 bases. There are 16 residues in the CDR3. The CDR3 DNA is TGTGCCATCAGTGAGTCTTTGTACGGTGTCGATCAGCCCCAGCATTTT. This encodes CAISESLYGVDQPQHF.

Only a few counts were recorded for this clonotype. The chain links TRBV3-1 to TRBJ2-5; 11 bases align to TRBD2. Germline CDR1 is LGHDT and CDR2 is YNNKEL (reference sequence). The J segment lost 5 bases and the V segment lost 4 bases, leaving 9 bases of the junction unmatched. The CDR3 contains 16 residues. The CDR3 sequence: CASSLAGTSGFETQYF. CDR3 in DNA: TGTGCCAGCAGCCTCGCCGGGACTAGCGGTTTCGAGACCCAGTACTTC.

CDR3 nucleotide sequence: TGTGCCAGCAGTTATACGGGACACGGCTCCTACGAGCAGTACTTC. Residues: CASSYTGHGSYEQYF. The chain carries TRBV6-2 or TRBV6-3 and TRBJ2-7, with D possibly TRBD1 on 6 matching bases. V lost 3 bases to trimming and J lost 0 bases, with 12 bases between them. This CDR3 is 15 amino acids long. Germline assignment: CDR1 MNHEY and CDR2 SVGEGT.

This clonotype came up a few times. V usage is TRBV7-3 and J usage is TRBJ1-4; maybe TRBD1 (6 bases). Germline V CDR1 and CDR2: SGHTA, FQGTGA. The V end was cut by 2 bases, the J end by 6 bases, with 10 bases between. CDR3 size: 14 residues. The CDR3 region has the DNA TGTGCCAGCAGCTTATACCCAGGGGATGAAAAACTGTTTTTT. Translated, it gives CASSLYPGDEKLFF.

This clonotype was counted only a few times. The rearrangement links TRBV6-2 or TRBV6-3 to TRBJ2-3; weak D call: TRBD2 (6 bases). The germline V gene has CDR1 MNHEY and CDR2 SVGEGT. The CDR3 extends over 15 amino acids. V gave up 1 base and J gave up 5 bases, with 13 bases separating them. The CDR3 sequence: CASSYFRGERDTQYF. The DNA of the CDR3 is TGTGCCAGCAGTTACTTCCGCGGGGAGAGAGATACGCAGTATTTT.

This clonotype was observed a few times. This chain joins TRBV7-9 and TRBJ2-3; D unclear. V was clipped by 1 base and J by 2 bases, with 7 bases between them. The germline V gene has CDR1 SEHNR and CDR2 FQNEAQ (reference sequence). The CDR3 is 14 residues long. The CDR3 region is CASSLELYTDTQYF. CDR3 nucleotide sequence: TGTGCCAGCAGCTTAGAACTTTACACAGATACGCAGTATTTT.

With respect to this clonotype: A read error may account for a junction end that differs from germline. This chain uses TRBV14 with TRBJ2-3; D gene uncertain. Germline CDR1 SGHDN, CDR2 FVKESK. The CDR3 runs 15 residues. CDR3: CASGQVLSHTDTQYF. CDR3 DNA sequence: TGTGCCAGCGGCCAAGTACTATCCCACACAGATACGCAGTATTTT.

The CDR3 coding sequence is TGCGCCAGCAGGAGGACTAGCGCTTCGACAGATACGCAGTATTTT. It yields the protein CASRRTSASTDTQYF. This rearrangement joins TRBV10-1 to TRBJ2-3, with 9 bases matching TRBD2. Trimming cost V 6 bases and J 3 bases; bases outside gene matches: 7. This CDR3 is 15 amino acids long. The V gene's germline CDR1 is WNHNN and CDR2 SYGVQD (reference sequence).

The chain carries TRBV28 and TRBJ2-7, with 9 bases fitting TRBD2. The CDR3 consists of 15 residues. Germline V gene data show CDR1 as MDHEN and CDR2 as SYDVKM. The V and J ends lost 3 bases and 4 bases, in that order; junction bases with no gene match: 7. The CDR3 is CASSFGAGGQYEQYF. The CDR3 DNA sequence: TGTGCCAGCAGTTTCGGAGCGGGAGGCCAGTACGAGCAGTACTTC.

The CDR3 loop is CASSLSADGNTEAFF. Written as DNA, the CDR3 is TGCGCCAGCAGCTTGTCCGCAGATGGGAACACTGAAGCTTTCTTT. V gene TRBV5-1 combines with J gene TRBJ1-1; the D is unclear. The V gene lost 1 base and the J gene lost 1 base, with 11 bases spanning the gap. This CDR3 region has 15 residues. The germline V gene encodes CDR1 SGHRS and CDR2 YFSETQ.

The sample holds a few counts of this clonotype. The rearrangement joins TRBV28 to TRBJ2-1, with a possible D match to TRBD1 (6 bases). CDR1 MDHEN and CDR2 SYDVKM come from the germline V gene. This CDR3 has 13 residues. Trimming took off 6 bases at V and 8 bases at J, with 14 bases between the two ends. CDR3 sequence (DNA): TGTGCCAGCAGCAAGACAGGAGCCCATGAGCAGTTCTTC. Amino acids: CASSKTGAHEQFF.

V usage is TRBV9 and J usage is TRBJ2-7; 9 nucleotides agree with TRBD2. Germline assignment: CDR1 SGDLS and CDR2 YYNGEE. The ends lost 1 base at V and 5 bases at J; junction bases unmatched: 7. The CDR3 length is 15 residues. CDR3 in DNA: TGTGCCAGCAGCGTAAGGCGGGAGGGCTTCCACGAGCAGTACTTC. Residues: CASSVRREGFHEQYF.

In its sample, this clonotype was seen a few times. Here the CDR3 reads CASSFWQGNEQFF. In nucleotides, the CDR3 is TGTGCCAGCAGTTTTTGGCAGGGCAATGAGCAGTTCTTC. The chain uses TRBV28 and TRBJ2-1; possible D gene TRBD1, 5 bases. Between the trimmed V and J ends, which lost 3 bases and 6 bases, there was a span of 9 bases. The CDR3 is 13 residues long. Germline V lookup: CDR1 MDHEN, CDR2 SYDVKM.

This clonotype was counted a few times. This rearrangement joins TRBV4-2 to TRBJ1-4; the D gene is possibly TRBD1 (6 bases). V lost 0 bases and J lost 7, with 9 bases in between. In germline, CDR1 is LGHNA, CDR2 YNFKEQ. The CDR3 extends over 14 amino acids. CDR3 bases: TGTGCCAGCAGCCAAGAGTCAGGGGTTGAAAAACTGTTTTTT. It encodes CASSQESGVEKLFF.

The rearrangement links TRBV7-6 to TRBJ2-3; 10 nucleotides align to TRBD2. The CDR3 has 15 residues. The junction had 5 bases not matched to a gene; V was cut back by 5 bases and J by 3 bases. Germline V lookup: CDR1 SGHVS, CDR2 FNYEAQ. CDR3 sequence: CASSPTSGKTDTQYF. The CDR3 nucleotides are TGTGCCAGCAGCCCAACTAGCGGGAAGACAGATACGCAGTATTTT.

This clonotype was counted many times. The chain recombines TRBV15 with TRBJ2-3; D is uncertain. The germline V gene has CDR1 LNHNV and CDR2 YYDKDF (reference sequence). Trimming cost V 3 bases and J 5 bases, with 15 bases left between them. The CDR3 runs to 15 residues. CDR3 sequence: CATSSGRVLGDTQYF. The DNA for the CDR3 is TGTGCCACCAGCAGTGGTCGAGTTTTAGGAGATACGCAGTATTTT.

The CDR3 here is CASSLTWAAYEAFF. The CDR3 region has the DNA TGTGCCAGCAGCTTAACGTGGGCAGCTTATGAAGCTTTCTTT. The chain is built from TRBV7-2 and TRBJ1-1, with unresolved D. Germline-derived CDR1 and CDR2 are SGHTA and FQGNSA. CDR3 length: 14 amino acids. V lost 2 bases to trimming and J lost 7 bases, with 14 bases between them.

This clonotype was observed a handful of times. The V and J genes are TRBV4-1 and TRBJ2-3; D is possibly TRBD1 or TRBD2 (5 bases each). The germline gives CDR1 MGHRA, CDR2 YSYEKL. V was clipped by 1 base and J by 7 bases, with 12 bases between them. This CDR3 contains 14 residues. CDR3 protein: CASSQVDGGNTQYF. CDR3 in DNA: TGCGCCAGCAGCCAAGTTGATGGGGGAAATACGCAGTATTTT.

CDR3 loop: CAIQYTGGPNTYNEQFF. DNA for the CDR3: TGTGCCATCCAGTATACAGGGGGCCCTAATACCTACAATGAGCAGTTCTTC. The chain combines TRBV10-3 with TRBJ2-1; 9 nucleotides agree with TRBD1. The germline V gene has CDR1 ENHRY and CDR2 SYGVKD. The CDR3 is made up of 17 amino acids. V trimming: 8 bases; J trimming: 2 bases; junction bases outside the gene matches: 13.

This clonotype was seen a handful of times. The chain couples TRBV4-3 to TRBJ2-5; D might be TRBD2 (6 bases). V was cut by 0 bases and J by 5 bases, with 19 bases left in between. The CDR3 is made up of 17 amino acids. Germline CDR1 reads LGHNA; CDR2 reads YSLEER. CDR3 residues: CASSQDLEGRLGETQYF. The CDR3 DNA reads TGCGCCAGCAGCCAAGATTTGGAGGGCAGGCTTGGGGAGACCCAGTACTTC.

This clonotype has more than one count but fewer than ten. This chain joins TRBV7-9 and TRBJ2-7; a weak D match, TRBD1 (5 bases). The CDR3 loop spans 17 amino acids. The V and J ends lost 1 base and 3 bases respectively, with 19 bases between them. CDR1 and CDR2 (germline): SEHNR, FQNEAQ (reference sequence). The chain's CDR3 is CASSLDPRQTRSYEQYF. In DNA form, the CDR3 reads TGTGCCAGCAGCTTAGACCCAAGACAGACTCGGAGCTACGAGCAGTACTTC.

This clonotype has more than one count but fewer than ten. The chain links TRBV9 to TRBJ2-5; 8 nucleotides agree with TRBD1. Trimming cost V 4 bases and J 5 bases; bases outside gene matches: 7. Germline V gene sequence: CDR1 SGDLS, CDR2 YYNGEE. The CDR3 loop spans 14 amino acids. As DNA, the CDR3 is TGTGCCAGCAGCCGCGCAGGGGGCGGGGAGACCCAGTACTTC. Translating it yields CASSRAGGGETQYF.

CDR3 coding DNA: TGTGCCAGCAGCTTAAGCCCCTCGACCTACGAGCAGTACTTC. It codes for CASSLSPSTYEQYF. This chain joins TRBV5-6 and TRBJ2-7; no firm D call. Trimming stripped 2 bases from V and 2 bases from J, with 11 bases between. Germline V gene sequence: CDR1 SGHDT, CDR2 YYEEEE. The CDR3 totals 14 residues.

The CDR3 here is CASSLVGGNTDTQYF. As DNA, the CDR3 is TGTGCCAGCAGTTTAGTGGGGGGAAACACAGATACGCAGTATTTT. This sequence joins TRBV12-3 or TRBV12-4 and TRBJ2-3; D might be TRBD2 (6 bases). The CDR3 totals 15 residues. V lost 1 base and J 2 bases, leaving 10 bases between the germline ends.

The rearrangement uses TRBV5-5 and TRBJ2-3; 7 bases match TRBD2. The CDR3 consists of 15 residues. Germline V gene data show CDR1 as SGHKS and CDR2 as YYEKEE (reference sequence). The V gene end was trimmed by 2 bases and the J gene end by 4 bases; junction bases not matched to a gene: 7. This chain's CDR3 is CASSFEGGIADTQYF. In DNA form, the CDR3 reads TGTGCCAGCAGCTTCGAGGGAGGGATAGCAGATACGCAGTATTTT.